Listed here are 10 T cell receptor beta chains from one sample, sequenced in a study of human versus mouse CDR3 diversity and MHC coevolution. Clones were read by immunoSEQ multiplex PCR, and TCRdb kept only the in-frame ones, dropping some. The profile shows some 82,000 clones, around 93% of them singletons. Specimen: naive CD4+ T cells from blood. The subset denotes: CD45RO-negative CD62L-positive naive CD4 T cells. These receptors all come from a person between 25 and 70 years old in good health.

This chain joins TRBV9 and TRBJ2-6; TRBD1 matches at 12 bases. Trimming cost V 3 bases and J 2 bases; bases outside gene matches: 12. The CDR3 runs 20 residues. CDR1 and CDR2 (germline): SGDLS, YYNGEE. The CDR3 loop is CASSARDRGRWSPGANVLTF. In DNA form, the CDR3 reads TGTGCCAGCAGCGCCCGGGACAGGGGGCGTTGGAGCCCTGGGGCCAACGTCCTGACTTTC.

The V gene is TRBV7-3, the J gene TRBJ2-2, with 7 bases lining up with TRBD1. This CDR3 has 14 amino acids. The germline gives CDR1 SGHTA, CDR2 FQGTGA. V lost 4 bases and J lost 6; bases outside the gene matches: 5. DNA of the CDR3: TGTGCCAGCAGCTCGGGACAGACCGCCGGGGAGCTGTTTTTT. Residues: CASSSGQTAGELFF. The full variable domain, in which reference TRBV7-3 and TRBJ2-2 provide the parts outside the CDR3, is GAGVSQTPSNKVTEKGKYVELRCDPISGHTALYWYRQSLGQGPEFLIYFQGTGAADDSGLPNDRFFAVRPEGSVSTLKIQRTERGDSAVYLCASSSGQTAGELFFGEGSRLTVL.

The chain recombines TRBV12-5 with TRBJ1-5; 7 nucleotides agree with TRBD1. Trimming took 7 bases from V and 6 from J; bases not matched to a gene: 6. The V gene's germline CDR1 is LGHNT and CDR2 FRNRAP. The CDR3 spans 13 residues. The CDR3 bases are TGTGCTAGTGCCGCACAGGGGATTCAGCCCCAGCATTTT. Protein: CASAAQGIQPQHF.

A single count supports this clone. The rearrangement uses TRBV5-4 and TRBJ2-1; TRBD2 aligns across 12 bases. The J segment lost 0 bases and the V segment lost 1 base, leaving 2 bases of the junction unmatched. This CDR3 region has 17 residues. Per the germline V gene, CDR1 is SGHNT and CDR2 is YYREEE (reference sequence). This CDR3 is CASSLTSGRSSYNEQFF. DNA for the CDR3: TGTGCCAGCAGCTTGACTAGCGGGAGGAGCTCCTACAATGAGCAGTTCTTC.

V usage is TRBV7-7 and J usage is TRBJ1-3; D gene ambiguous. The CDR3 extends over 12 amino acids. V lost 5 bases and J lost 5, with 7 bases in between. Germline CDR1 is SSHAT and CDR2 is FNYEAQ (reference sequence). Written as DNA, the CDR3 is TGTGCCAGCAGCGCCGACAGAAACACCATATATTTT. As protein: CASSADRNTIYF.

The chain couples TRBV7-9 to TRBJ2-1; maybe TRBD1 (6 bases). This CDR3 has 16 residues. The germline V gene encodes CDR1 SEHNR and CDR2 FQNEAQ (reference sequence). Trimming took 3 bases from V and 4 from J, leaving 16 bases between them. The CDR3 sequence: CASSLGTSPGYNEQFF. CDR3 in DNA: TGTGCCAGCAGCTTGGGGACATCCCCGGGTTACAATGAGCAGTTCTTC.

In DNA form, the CDR3 reads TGTGCCAGCAGCGCTCGACTAGGGATGGGCAATGAGCAGTTCTTC. This gives the protein CASSARLGMGNEQFF. The chain uses TRBV11-2 and TRBJ2-1, with D possibly TRBD2 on 6 matching bases. Germline V lookup: CDR1 SGHAT, CDR2 FQNNGV. The CDR3 extends over 15 amino acids. Trimming took off 5 bases at V and 6 bases at J, with 17 bases between the two ends.

This rearrangement joins TRBV2 to TRBJ2-3; D may be TRBD1 (5 bases). V lost 6 bases to trimming and J lost 2 bases, with 12 bases between them. The CDR3 loop spans 14 amino acids. From germline, CDR1 is SNHLY and CDR2 FYNNEI. DNA for the CDR3: TGTGCCAGCAGCCCCAGACAGCCCACAGATACGCAGTATTTT. Translation: CASSPRQPTDTQYF.

The chain uses TRBV28 and TRBJ2-2, with 7 bases identical to TRBD2. The CDR3 extends over 13 amino acids. Germline CDR1 and CDR2: MDHEN and SYDVKM. V lost 8 bases, J lost 5 bases, and 5 bases stayed unmatched. This chain's CDR3 is CASSTGGTGELFF. CDR3 coding DNA: TGTGCCAGCTCTACGGGGGGTACCGGGGAGCTGTTTTTT. The full variable domain, with the rest looked up from reference TRBV28 and TRBJ2-2, is DVKVTQSSRYLVKRTGEKVFLECVQDMDHENMFWYRQDPGLGLRLIYFSYDVKMKEKGDIPEGYSVSREKKERFSLILESASTNQTSMYLCASSTGGTGELFFGEGSRLTVL.

The chain couples TRBV6-1 to TRBJ2-3, with 9 bases lining up with TRBD1. CDR1 is MNHNS, CDR2 SASEGT, per germline. CDR3 length equals 15 residues. The V and J ends lost 6 bases and 1 base, in that order; junction bases with no gene match: 5. The chain's CDR3 is CASRTGGVGTDTQYF. The CDR3 DNA follows: TGTGCCAGCAGAACAGGGGGCGTCGGCACAGATACGCAGTATTTT.